A single sample gave rise to the 23 T cell receptor beta chains below, sequenced in a study of blood T cells in healthy people across ages. A second about 7 to 12 cycle PCR used barcoded and J-beta primers. TCRdb processed the 5' RACE reads anew with MiXCR; each CDR3 protein has one entry. This sample has about 1,800,000 distinct CDR3 sequences; 28% occur once, and the top ten carry 7.7%. The sample consisted of blood. The source of these receptors is a woman aged 30 to 39 in good health.

With respect to this clonotype: This clone may be a read error of a much larger clone one base away. The V and J genes are TRBV20-1 and TRBJ2-7; D tentatively reads TRBD1 or TRBD2 (5 bases each). CDR1 and CDR2 from the germline V gene are DFQATT and SNEGSKA (reference sequence). The length of the CDR3 is 15 residues. The chain's CDR3 is CSARDSGRRTYGQYF. Here the CDR3 DNA reads TGCAGTGCTAGAGATTCGGGACGACGAACCTACGGGCAGTACTTC.

Only a few counts were recorded for this clonotype. The gene calls are TRBV7-2 and TRBJ2-3, with D hard to call. Looked up from germline, CDR1 is SGHTA and CDR2 is FQGNSA. V gave up 6 bases and J gave up 3 bases, with 7 bases separating them. The CDR3 contains 12 residues. CDR3 in amino acids: CASSRITDTQYF. The CDR3 nucleotides are TGTGCCAGCAGTAGGATTACAGATACGCAGTATTTT.

This clonotype was found many times. The genes are TRBV7-2 and TRBJ1-2; 9 positions agree with TRBD1. CDR3 length: 14 residues. J lost 7 bases, V lost 5 bases, and 8 bases had no gene match. Germline V gene lookup returns CDR1 SGHTA and CDR2 FQGNSA. CDR3 sequence reads: CASSLDRGAVGYTF. Here the CDR3 DNA reads TGTGCCAGCAGCCTCGACAGGGGGGCGGTTGGCTACACCTTC.

This clonotype was observed a handful of times. This chain connects TRBV29-1 to TRBJ2-3, with 12 bases identical to TRBD2. The CDR3 totals 17 residues. V dropped 1 base and J dropped 0; count of bases not matched to a gene: 5. Per the germline V gene, CDR1 is SQVTM and CDR2 is ANQGSEA. The CDR3 is CSVEGLAGEESTDTQYF. CDR3 DNA sequence: TGCAGCGTTGAAGGACTAGCGGGAGAGGAGAGCACAGATACGCAGTATTTT.

The chain uses TRBV7-2 and TRBJ2-1; 10 bases are shared with TRBD2. The CDR3 sequence is 18 residues long. From germline, CDR1 is SGHTA and CDR2 FQGNSA. The V gene end was trimmed by 9 bases and the J gene end by 1 base; junction bases not matched to a gene: 15. The CDR3 DNA reads TGTGCCAGTAGTCGAGGACTAGCGGTAGGAGGATCCTACAATGAGCAGTTCTTC. It is translated as CASSRGLAVGGSYNEQFF.

This clonotype has more than one count but fewer than ten. The chain couples TRBV19 to TRBJ1-1; D not resolved. The length of the CDR3 is 12 residues. V gave up 6 bases and J gave up 2 bases, with 7 bases separating them. CDR1 is LNHDA and CDR2 is SQIVND in the germline V gene (reference sequence). CDR3 nucleotides: TGTGCCAGTAGCGACATTAACACTGAAGCTTTCTTT. Translated, it gives CASSDINTEAFF.

J is TRBJ1-5 and V is TRBV12-3 or TRBV12-4, with D tentatively TRBD1 (5 bases). V was pared by 6 bases and J by 5 bases, with 14 bases between. CDR3 length: 14 residues. This chain's CDR3 is CASRQTENHQPQHF. In nucleotides, the CDR3 is TGTGCCAGCAGGCAGACAGAAAATCATCAGCCCCAGCATTTT.

The chain joins TRBV7-9 to TRBJ1-1, with unresolved D. Germline CDR1 is SEHNR and CDR2 is FQNEAQ (reference sequence). Trimming took off 1 base at V and 5 bases at J, with 11 bases between the two ends. The CDR3 sequence is 14 residues long. The CDR3 bases are TGTGCCAGCAGCTTAGATGCAGGACTTACTGAAGCTTTCTTT. Protein product: CASSLDAGLTEAFF.

This clonotype has more than one count but fewer than ten. The CDR3 here is CASSLDSIATNEKLFF. As DNA, the CDR3 is TGTGCCAGCAGTCTTGACAGCATCGCAACTAATGAAAAACTGTTTTTT. The rearrangement uses TRBV12-3 or TRBV12-4 and TRBJ1-4; tentatively, D is TRBD1 (5 bases). V dropped 5 bases and J dropped 0 bases, with 13 bases sitting between them. This CDR3 comprises 16 residues.

The chain combines TRBV12-3 or TRBV12-4 with TRBJ1-1; the D gene is possibly TRBD1 (5 bases). V dropped 5 bases and J dropped 4 bases, with 17 bases sitting between them. This CDR3 has 15 residues. The DNA of the CDR3 is TGTGCCAGCAGTCCCAACCAGGGTGCGGGCACTGAAGCTTTCTTT. Translated: CASSPNQGAGTEAFF.

This sequence joins TRBV10-2 and TRBJ2-3; 10 bases align to TRBD2. There are 17 residues in the CDR3. Germline V CDR1 and CDR2: WSHSY, SAAADI. Trimming at V came to 2 bases and at J to 6 bases, leaving 11 bases not matched to a gene. CDR3 bases: TGCGCCAGCAGTGAGCCCCCTCCTAGCGGGGGAAAGGATACGCAGTATTTT. Its protein product is CASSEPPPSGGKDTQYF.

The J gene is TRBJ1-6, the V gene TRBV28; D uncertain. CDR3 length: 10 amino acids. Germline CDR1 is MDHEN and CDR2 is SYDVKM. The DNA for the CDR3 is TGTTTTACCCCCTCGTCACCCCTCCACTTT. Residues: CFTPSSPLHF.

The genes are TRBV30 and TRBJ2-5, with D perhaps being TRBD1 or TRBD2 (5 bases each). The end of the DNA fits TRBJ2-4 better, so the J call may be wrong. Germline V lookup: CDR1 GTSNPN, CDR2 SVGIG (reference sequence). This CDR3 is 10 amino acids long. The CDR3: CAGGLNIQYF. CDR3 DNA sequence: TGTGCCGGGGGTTTAAACATTCAGTACTTC.

The rearrangement uses TRBV6-4 and TRBJ2-2, with D perhaps matching TRBD2 (6 bases). Trimming cost V 8 bases and J 7 bases, with 14 bases left between them. CDR1 is MRHNA and CDR2 is SNTAGT in the germline V gene. The CDR3 contains 13 residues. The CDR3: CASGTEAGGELFF. For the CDR3, the DNA is TGTGCCAGCGGTACCGAAGCGGGCGGGGAGCTGTTTTTT.

V gene TRBV9 combines with J gene TRBJ2-4; maybe TRBD1 (5 bases). The CDR3 consists of 14 residues. The V end was cut by 0 bases, the J end by 13 bases, with 17 bases between. Germline V gene lookup returns CDR1 SGDLS and CDR2 YYNGEE. The CDR3, as DNA: TGTGCCAGCAGCGTAGAAGGGGCTTACAATGAGCAGTACTTC. It encodes CASSVEGAYNEQYF.

This clonotype was counted many times. This chain uses TRBV10-2 with TRBJ2-7; perhaps TRBD1 as D (5 bases). This CDR3 has 13 amino acids. V lost 2 bases to trimming and J lost 0 bases, with 5 bases between them. The germline V gene has CDR1 WSHSY and CDR2 SAAADI. CDR3 coding DNA: TGCGCCAGCAGTGAGACAGGCTCCTACGAGCAGTACTTC. Translated, it gives CASSETGSYEQYF.

This clonotype has a handful of counts. This chain uses TRBV5-1 with TRBJ2-3; 9 bases align to TRBD1. V gave up 5 bases and J gave up 0 bases; unmatched junction bases: 7. Germline V gene data show CDR1 as SGHRS and CDR2 as YFSETQ. CDR3 length: 16 amino acids. CDR3 sequence reads: CASRTGTGLSTDTQYF. In DNA, the CDR3 is TGCGCCAGCAGAACAGGGACAGGGCTAAGCACAGATACGCAGTATTTT.

This clonotype was seen a handful of times. The gene calls are TRBV12-3 or TRBV12-4 and TRBJ2-1, with TRBD1 matching over 10 bases. Trimming removed 3 bases from V and 9 bases from J; junction bases left unmatched: 8. This CDR3 region has 15 residues. The CDR3 DNA reads as TGTGCCAGCAGTTTCGCGGCGGGACAGGGGAGTGAGCAGTTCTTC. As protein: CASSFAAGQGSEQFF.

This rearrangement joins TRBV5-1 to TRBJ2-1; TRBD1 is a possible D gene (6 bases). This CDR3 region has 16 residues. The ends were cut back, 3 bases at V and 6 bases at J, with 19 bases in the middle. Germline V gene lookup returns CDR1 SGHRS and CDR2 YFSETQ. This CDR3 is CASSSEPGHATNEQFF. The CDR3 coding sequence is TGCGCCAGCAGCTCTGAGCCGGGACACGCGACCAATGAGCAGTTCTTC.

The chain has TRBV5-4 and TRBJ1-2, with D tentatively TRBD1 (5 bases). Trimming pared 4 bases from V and 5 bases from J, leaving 15 bases between. The CDR3 runs to 14 residues. Germline values: CDR1 SGHNT, CDR2 YYREEE (reference sequence). The CDR3 DNA is TGTGCCAGCAGCGAACTAGGGGTGGAATATGGCTACACCTTC. This sequence encodes CASSELGVEYGYTF.

This clonotype has just a few counts. The chain joins TRBV2 to TRBJ1-6, with 7 bases aligning to TRBD1. The junction had 3 bases not matched to a gene; V was cut back by 7 bases and J by 3 bases. The CDR3 covers 14 residues. Germline lookup yields CDR1 SNHLY and CDR2 FYNNEI. CDR3 in DNA: TGTGCCAGCATTCGACAGGGCTATAATTCACCCCTCCACTTT. Residues: CASIRQGYNSPLHF.

The CDR3 here is CASSESKPGTGRSYERYF. As DNA, the CDR3 is TGTGCCAGCAGTGAATCCAAACCCGGGACAGGGAGATCCTACGAGCGGTACTTC. The rearrangement links TRBV6-1 to TRBJ2-5; 9 positions match TRBD1. This CDR3 is built from 18 residues. The J segment lost 13 bases and the V segment lost 2 bases, leaving 23 bases of the junction unmatched. Germline CDR1 MNHNS, CDR2 SASEGT.

Ten or more counts support this clonotype. CDR3 coding DNA: TGTGCCAGCAGCCGCGGAGGGAACTACGAGCAGTACTTC. It is translated as CASSRGGNYEQYF. The chain employs TRBV3-1 and TRBJ2-7; tentative D call: TRBD2 (6 bases). V was pared by 4 bases and J by 3 bases, with 10 bases between. The V gene's germline CDR1 is LGHDT and CDR2 YNNKEL (reference sequence). The CDR3 extends over 13 amino acids.